The 27 T cell receptor beta chains listed next were all sequenced from one sample in a study of CD8+CD57+ T cells in acquired aplastic anemia. TCR beta VDJ and CDR3 profiles were obtained from a genomic DNA template. TCRdb re-called the reads with MiXCR, one entry per CDR3 protein. This sample has about 200,000 distinct CDR3 sequences, with 65% found just once. Before being chosen for sequencing, patients had shown CD8+CD57+ cell expansion by flow cytometry. Input material: sorted CD4+, CD8+, or CD8+CD57+ T cells (not recorded which) from PBMCs. These receptors were collected from a human donor with aplastic anemia.

The chain couples TRBV15 to TRBJ1-1; TRBD1 aligns across 7 bases. The CDR3 totals 16 residues. Germline CDR1 is LNHNV and CDR2 is YYDKDF (reference sequence). J lost 5 bases, V lost 4 bases, and 13 bases had no gene match. The CDR3 bases are TGTGCCACCAGCACTGACAGGGAATGGATGGGAACTGAAGCTTTCTTT. This codes for CATSTDREWMGTEAFF.

The chain uses TRBV19 and TRBJ1-2; D is perhaps TRBD1 (5 bases). Trimming shortened V by 1 base and J by 4 bases, and 10 bases separated the two germline ends. CDR1 is LNHDA, CDR2 SQIVND, per germline (reference sequence). The CDR3 covers 14 residues. The CDR3 DNA follows: TGTGCCAGTAGTATAGCGGACACGAGCTATGGCTACACCTTC. Protein product: CASSIADTSYGYTF.

The gene calls are TRBV9 and TRBJ2-3; 10 bases map to TRBD2. This CDR3 spans 15 amino acids. Germline CDR1 reads SGDLS; CDR2 reads YYNGEE. The V segment lost 3 bases and the J segment 4 bases; nucleotides outside the gene matches: 5. CDR3 nucleotide sequence: TGTGCCAGCAGCGCTAGCGGGGGTGTGGCAGATACGCAGTATTTT. The encoded protein is CASSASGGVADTQYF.

This clonotype was seen only a few times. V usage is TRBV19 and J usage is TRBJ1-5, with a weak D call TRBD1 (5 bases). The V end lost 7 bases, the J end lost 1 base, and 8 bases lay between the germline ends. The CDR3 extends over 13 amino acids. Germline V gene lookup returns CDR1 LNHDA and CDR2 SQIVND (reference sequence). The CDR3 nucleotides are TGTGCCAGTAACTCAGGGAGCAATCAGCCCCAGCATTTT. It is translated as CASNSGSNQPQHF. The full variable domain, its missing parts supplied by reference TRBV19 and TRBJ1-5, is DGGITQSPKYLFRKEGQNVTLSCEQNLNHDAMYWYRQDPGQGLRLIYYSQIVNDFQKGDIAEGYSVSREKKESFPLTVTSAQKNPTAFYLCASNSGSNQPQHFGDGTRLSIL.

This clonotype has more than one count but fewer than ten. V and J are TRBV12-3 or TRBV12-4 and TRBJ2-1, with 10 bases identical to TRBD1. V gave up 5 bases and J gave up 7 bases; unmatched junction bases: 8. The CDR3 runs to 15 residues. CDR3 sequence (DNA): TGTGCCAGCAGTCAGCCGGGACAGGGGTTGAATGAGCAGTTCTTC. It codes for CASSQPGQGLNEQFF.

This rearrangement joins TRBV20-1 to TRBJ1-6; the match to TRBD1 covers 9 bases. Germline-derived CDR1 and CDR2 are DFQATT and SNEGSKA (reference sequence). V shed 6 bases, J shed 9 bases, and the junction held 9 bases outside the gene matches. The CDR3 has 14 amino acids. CDR3 amino acids: CSARRDRESSPLHF. In DNA, the CDR3 is TGCAGTGCCCGGCGGGACAGGGAGAGTTCACCCCTCCACTTT.

The chain is built from TRBV9 and TRBJ2-2, with unresolved D. Between the trimmed V and J ends, which lost 0 bases and 6 bases, there was a span of 9 bases. This CDR3 has 14 residues. In germline, CDR1 is SGDLS, CDR2 YYNGEE. DNA for the CDR3: TGTGCCAGCAGCGTAGTGTCGAGCCCCGGGGAGCTGTTTTTT. Protein: CASSVVSSPGELFF.

The chain links TRBV24-1 to TRBJ2-1, with 10 bases that match TRBD2. The germline V gene encodes CDR1 KGHDR and CDR2 SFDVKD. V was clipped by 0 bases and J by 6 bases; unmatched bases: 10. The CDR3 sequence is 18 residues long. For the CDR3, the DNA is TGTGCCACCAGTGATTTGAGCCTAGCGGGAGTAGGGTGCAATGAGCAGTTCTTC. Its protein is CATSDLSLAGVGCNEQFF.

The chain is built from TRBV20-1 and TRBJ2-1; D assignment may be TRBD1 or TRBD2 (6 bases each). CDR1 is DFQATT and CDR2 is SNEGSKA in the germline V gene (reference sequence). Trimming left V 1 base short and J 11 bases short, with 12 bases between. This CDR3 is 12 amino acids long. In DNA form, the CDR3 reads TGCAGTGCTAGAGCCGGGGGCAGAAAGCAGTTCTTC. Protein: CSARAGGRKQFF.

The genes are TRBV7-2 and TRBJ1-5, with D hard to call. The ends were cut back, 5 bases at V and 1 base at J, with 9 bases in the middle. The CDR3 consists of 14 residues. CDR1 and CDR2 (germline): SGHTA, FQGNSA. The CDR3 DNA follows: TGTGCCAGCAGCCCCACCCCGAGCAATCAGCCCCAGCATTTT. Translating it yields CASSPTPSNQPQHF.

The chain links TRBV7-9 to TRBJ2-7, with a tentative D call TRBD2 (7 bases). Germline lookup yields CDR1 SEHNR and CDR2 FQNEAQ (reference sequence). Trimming stripped 3 bases from V and 7 bases from J, with 19 bases between. This CDR3 has 15 residues. The CDR3 reads CASSLLGGADREQYF. The CDR3 bases are TGTGCCAGCAGCTTGTTGGGGGGGGCGGATCGGGAGCAGTACTTC.

The CDR3 nucleotides read TGTGCCAGAAAGGGGGGTAGCACAGATACGCAGTATTTT. This encodes CARKGGSTDTQYF. The chain recombines TRBV9 with TRBJ2-3; D may correspond to TRBD1 or TRBD2 (6 bases each). The V gene lost 8 bases and the J gene lost 0 bases, with 10 bases spanning the gap. The germline V gene has CDR1 SGDLS and CDR2 YYNGEE. The CDR3 totals 13 residues.

The CDR3: CASRPSGGGGATIEFF. CDR3 sequence (DNA): TGTGCCAGCAGGCCATCGGGGGGCGGGGGGGCCACTATAGAGTTCTTC. The chain employs TRBV7-3 and TRBJ2-1; 9 positions agree with TRBD2. Losses at the gene ends were 6 bases for V and 14 bases for J; bases not matched to a gene: 20. Germline V CDR1 and CDR2: SGHTA, FQGTGA. The CDR3 spans 16 residues.

The chain carries TRBV24-1 and TRBJ2-4; 7 positions match TRBD1. V dropped 7 bases and J dropped 5; count of bases not matched to a gene: 4. The CDR3 sequence is 13 residues long. The V gene's germline CDR1 is KGHDR and CDR2 SFDVKD. This CDR3 reads CATSGQAQNIQYF. In DNA, the CDR3 is TGTGCCACCAGCGGACAGGCGCAAAACATTCAGTACTTC.

The rearrangement joins TRBV10-1 to TRBJ2-2, with D possibly matching TRBD1 (5 bases). V was trimmed by 5 bases and J by 0 bases, leaving 13 bases between them. CDR3 length equals 16 residues. Looked up from germline, CDR1 is WNHNN and CDR2 is SYGVQD (reference sequence). This chain's CDR3 is CASSPTDKANTGELFF. The CDR3 nucleotides read TGCGCCAGCAGTCCTACGGACAAGGCGAACACCGGGGAGCTGTTTTTT.

The chain has TRBV10-3 and TRBJ2-1, with D perhaps matching TRBD2 (7 bases). The ends were cut back, 10 bases at V and 5 bases at J, with 18 bases in the middle. The CDR3 sequence is 14 residues long. CDR1 ENHRY and CDR2 SYGVKD come from the germline V gene. The CDR3 sequence is CATRGAGDNNEQFF. The CDR3 DNA sequence: TGTGCCACCCGGGGGGCAGGGGACAACAATGAGCAGTTCTTC.

This clonotype was counted a few times. In DNA form, the CDR3 reads TGTGCCAGCAGCTTAGCTTCCGGGACAGGGCGCACCGGGGAGCTGTTTTTT. Its translation is CASSLASGTGRTGELFF. This sequence joins TRBV7-8 and TRBJ2-2; 9 bases are a match to TRBD1. Germline trimming cut 0 bases from V and 4 bases from J; bases unmatched to any gene: 6. Looked up from germline, CDR1 is SGHVS and CDR2 is FQNEAQ. The CDR3 has 17 residues.

This clonotype was picked up one time. One end of the junction fails to match germline, which may point to a read error. DNA of the CDR3: TGTGCCAGCAGTTACGTGCGCCCCGGGGAGCAGTACTTC. Translating it yields CASSYVRPGEQYF. This chain connects TRBV10-3 to TRBJ2-7, with D unresolved. Germline V lookup: CDR1 ENHRY, CDR2 SYGVKD. The CDR3 is 13 amino acids.

The chain combines TRBV7-3 with TRBJ2-1; the match to TRBD2 covers 15 bases. Germline V lookup: CDR1 SGHTA, CDR2 FQGTGA. The CDR3 runs to 15 residues. V gave up 1 base and J gave up 12 bases; unmatched junction bases: 4. This chain's CDR3 is CASSLMGLAGGLQFF. CDR3 in DNA: TGTGCCAGCAGCTTAATGGGACTAGCGGGGGGATTGCAGTTCTTC.

The CDR3 region is CASSLGVGGNSPLHF. The CDR3 DNA sequence: TGCGCCAGCAGCTTGGGTGTTGGGGGTAATTCACCCCTCCACTTT. The chain links TRBV5-1 to TRBJ1-6, with D possibly TRBD1 on 5 matching bases. Germline assignment: CDR1 SGHRS and CDR2 YFSETQ. V dropped 0 bases and J dropped 6 bases, with 10 bases sitting between them. This CDR3 region has 15 residues. Looking up the rest from reference TRBV5-1 and TRBJ1-6 gives the full variable domain: KAGVTQTPRYLIKTRGQQVTLSCSPISGHRSVSWYQQTPGQGLQFLFEYFSETQRNKGNFPGRFSGRQFSNSRSEMNVSTLELGDSALYLCASSLGVGGNSPLHFGNGTRLTVT.

The chain combines TRBV25-1 with TRBJ2-6, with TRBD1 identical over 10 bases. The germline gives CDR1 MGHDK, CDR2 SYGVNS. This CDR3 is built from 19 residues. V was pared by 4 bases and J by 0 bases, with 9 bases of the junction left unmatched. CDR3 in amino acids: CASSASRGTGDSGANVLTF. CDR3 nucleotide sequence: TGTGCCAGCAGTGCATCCAGGGGGACAGGGGACTCTGGGGCCAACGTCCTGACTTTC.

This clonotype was observed at least ten times. The chain is built from TRBV2 and TRBJ1-2; D is ambiguous. V lost 0 bases, J lost 1 base, and 6 bases lay in between. CDR3 length: 14 amino acids. Looked up from germline, CDR1 is SNHLY and CDR2 is FYNNEI. This CDR3 is CASSEAPLNYGYTF. CDR3 nucleotide sequence: TGTGCCAGCAGTGAAGCACCCCTTAACTATGGCTACACCTTC.

V is TRBV15 and J is TRBJ2-3; no clear D gene. The germline V gene has CDR1 LNHNV and CDR2 YYDKDF (reference sequence). This CDR3 region has 15 residues. V was shortened by 0 bases and J by 3 bases, with 10 bases between the two germline ends. The CDR3 sequence: CATSRESRQTDTQYF. The CDR3 bases are TGTGCCACCAGCAGAGAGTCTCGGCAGACAGATACGCAGTATTTT.

Only a few counts were recorded for this clonotype. The chain couples TRBV24-1 to TRBJ1-4, with D perhaps matching TRBD1 (5 bases). This CDR3 has 14 residues. V lost 3 bases, J lost 6 bases, and 10 bases lay in between. Germline CDR1 KGHDR, CDR2 SFDVKD. CDR3 coding DNA: TGTGCCACCAGTGATAGGACACGGGATGAAAAACTGTTTTTT. This sequence encodes CATSDRTRDEKLFF.

This clonotype was counted between two and nine times. The chain uses TRBV3-1 and TRBJ1-2; D gene unclear. The CDR3 totals 14 residues. Trimming stripped 0 bases from V and 4 bases from J, with 9 bases between. Per the germline V gene, CDR1 is LGHDT and CDR2 is YNNKEL (reference sequence). The CDR3 protein is CASSQDWRSYGYTF. The CDR3 DNA reads TGTGCCAGCAGCCAAGATTGGCGGAGCTATGGCTACACCTTC.

J is TRBJ2-7 and V is TRBV12-3 or TRBV12-4; TRBD2 matches at 11 bases. This CDR3 has 16 amino acids. Germline trimming cut 5 bases from V and 3 bases from J; bases unmatched to any gene: 9. CDR3 DNA: TGTGCCAGCAGTCGTGGACTAGCGGGTCCTGACTACGAGCAGTACTTC. Translating gives CASSRGLAGPDYEQYF.

The rearrangement uses TRBV10-1 and TRBJ1-2; TRBD1 matches at 8 bases. The J segment lost 8 bases and the V segment lost 5 bases, leaving 7 bases of the junction unmatched. The CDR3 has 13 residues. Germline CDR1 is WNHNN and CDR2 is SYGVQD (reference sequence). Here the CDR3 reads CASSRTRTGGYTF. The CDR3 DNA reads TGCGCCAGCAGTCGCACGAGGACAGGGGGCTACACCTTC.